This entry lists 10 T cell receptor beta chains sequenced from one sample in a study of cytomegalovirus exposure and HLA in healthy donors. It was with 60 Vbeta and 13 Jbeta primers that the PCR ran. The repertoire was sequenced with immunoSEQ multiplex PCR; TCRdb's copy has only in-frame clones and lacks some. Of approximately 250,000 clones in the sample, around 78% are singletons; the top ten hold roughly 0.45%. Input material: PBMCs. These receptors were taken from a boy younger than 18 in good health and CMV-seronegative.

This clone turned up a few times. The V gene is TRBV7-9, the J gene TRBJ1-2; D is uncertain. This CDR3 contains 12 residues. Trimming cost V 6 bases and J 3 bases, with 8 bases left between them. Germline CDR1 SEHNR, CDR2 FQNEAQ (reference sequence). In DNA form, the CDR3 reads TGTGCCAGCAGTCCACGGGACTATGGCTACACCTTC. It translates to CASSPRDYGYTF.

The gene calls are TRBV11-3 and TRBJ2-3, with D possibly TRBD2 on 5 matching bases. Looked up from germline, CDR1 is SGHNT and CDR2 is YENEEA. The V gene lost 0 bases and the J gene lost 0 bases, with 7 bases spanning the gap. The CDR3 runs 15 residues. The DNA for the CDR3 is TGTGCCAGCAGCTTAGAACAGCGGAGCACAGATACGCAGTATTTT. It yields the protein CASSLEQRSTDTQYF.

This clone has only one observation. The J gene is TRBJ2-7, the V gene TRBV11-3; the match to TRBD2 covers 8 bases. The junction had 9 bases not matched to a gene; V was cut back by 6 bases and J by 2 bases. The CDR3 has 15 residues. Germline V gene sequence: CDR1 SGHNT, CDR2 YENEEA. CDR3 DNA sequence: TGTGCCAGCAGTCCCGGCGGGGGGATAACCTACGAGCAGTACTTC. This encodes CASSPGGGITYEQYF.

This chain uses TRBV18 with TRBJ2-7; D might be TRBD2 (5 bases). CDR1 is KGHSH and CDR2 is LQKENI in the germline V gene. Deletions cut 3 bases from V and 0 bases from J, with 9 bases between. The CDR3 spans 14 residues. CDR3 in amino acids: CASSPRRDSYEQYF. In DNA form, the CDR3 reads TGTGCCAGCTCACCTCGACGGGACTCCTACGAGCAGTACTTC.

This clone was picked up a small number of times. This chain connects TRBV2 to TRBJ2-1, with D maybe TRBD2 (6 bases). The CDR3 is made up of 11 amino acids. Per the germline V gene, CDR1 is SNHLY and CDR2 is FYNNEI. V shed 11 bases and J shed 7 bases, with 12 bases lying between them. The CDR3 bases are TGTGCCTTCCGGAGCGGGAATGAGCAGTTCTTC. This translates into CAFRSGNEQFF.

This CDR3 reads CASAHGYNEQFF. DNA of the CDR3: TGTGCCAGCGCACATGGCTACAATGAGCAGTTCTTC. This chain links TRBV11-2 with TRBJ2-1; no reliable D call. V dropped 8 bases and J dropped 3 bases, with 8 bases sitting between them. Germline CDR1 reads SGHAT; CDR2 reads FQNNGV. The CDR3 runs 12 residues.

The chain is built from TRBV7-6 and TRBJ2-1, with D perhaps matching TRBD1 (5 bases). The CDR3 runs 16 residues. The V gene's germline CDR1 is SGHVS and CDR2 FNYEAQ. V was shortened by 5 bases and J by 5 bases, with 19 bases between the two germline ends. The CDR3 DNA reads TGTGCCAGCAGCAAAACAGGCAACCTCTACAACAATGAGCAGTTCTTC. Translating it yields CASSKTGNLYNNEQFF.

This clone came up a few times. The rearrangement links TRBV6-4 to TRBJ2-7; TRBD1 aligns across 9 bases. V shed 3 bases, J shed 3 bases, and the junction held 6 bases outside the gene matches. This CDR3 has 15 amino acids. Germline loops: CDR1 MRHNA, CDR2 SNTAGT. Here the CDR3 reads CASSEAETGGYEQYF. CDR3 sequence (DNA): TGTGCCAGCAGTGAAGCGGAGACAGGGGGCTACGAGCAGTACTTC.

CDR3 in amino acids: CASSQTGNTEAFF. For the CDR3, the DNA is TGTGCCAGCAGCCAAACCGGGAACACTGAAGCTTTCTTT. This chain uses TRBV14 with TRBJ1-1; D call uncertain. V lost 2 bases to trimming and J lost 1 base, with 5 bases between them. Germline V gives CDR1 SGHDN, CDR2 FVKESK. The CDR3 is 13 amino acids.

The chain carries TRBV5-6 and TRBJ2-7; possibly TRBD1 for D (6 bases). V shed 2 bases and J shed 2 bases, with 14 bases lying between them. Germline V gene sequence: CDR1 SGHDT, CDR2 YYEEEE. This CDR3 is 15 amino acids long. The CDR3 region has the DNA TGTGCCAGCAGCTTACGACAGGTCATTACCTACGAGCAGTACTTC. As protein: CASSLRQVITYEQYF.